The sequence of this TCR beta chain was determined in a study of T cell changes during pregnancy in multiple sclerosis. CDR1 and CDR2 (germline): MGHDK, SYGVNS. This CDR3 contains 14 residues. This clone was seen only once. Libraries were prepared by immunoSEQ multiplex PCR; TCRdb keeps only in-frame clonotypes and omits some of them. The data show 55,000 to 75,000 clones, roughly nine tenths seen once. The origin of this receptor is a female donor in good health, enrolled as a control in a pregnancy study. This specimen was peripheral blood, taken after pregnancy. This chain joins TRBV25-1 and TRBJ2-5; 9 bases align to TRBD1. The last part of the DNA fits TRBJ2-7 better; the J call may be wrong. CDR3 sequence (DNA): TGTGCCAGCAGAACCCCGGGACAGGGTTACGAGCAGTACTTC. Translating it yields CASRTPGQGYEQYF.